The 17 T cell receptor beta chains below come from one sample, sequenced in a study of OX40 agonist ivuxolimab in advanced cancers. Profiling relied on immunoSEQ multiplex PCR, and the TCRdb table lists in-frame clones only, not all of them. This sample has fewer than 65,000 clones, with approximately 86% found just once. Sample: CD4+ or CD8+ T cells sorted from blood, taken in a trial of the OX40 agonist ivuxolimab. All receptors derive from an adult with an advanced solid tumor such as melanoma, head and neck, liver or kidney cancer.

The V and J genes are TRBV7-2 and TRBJ2-5; 7 bases map to TRBD2. Germline trimming cut 1 base from V and 2 bases from J; bases unmatched to any gene: 10. Germline loops: CDR1 SGHTA, CDR2 FQGNSA. This CDR3 has 17 residues. The CDR3 DNA reads TGTGCCAGCAGCTTAGATTCGAATCTGCGGGAGCAAGAGACCCAGTACTTC. Protein sequence: CASSLDSNLREQETQYF. Using reference TRBV7-2 and TRBJ2-5 for the parts outside the CDR3, the full variable domain is GAGVSQSPSNKVTEKGKDVELRCDPISGHTALYWYRQSLGQGLEFLIYFQGNSAPDKSGLPSDRFSAERTGGSVSTLTIQRTQQEDSAVYLCASSLDSNLREQETQYFGPGTRLLVL.

This clone occurred a few times. The V and J genes are TRBV5-6 and TRBJ2-7; TRBD2 matches at 9 bases. Trimming at V came to 3 bases and at J to 3 bases, leaving 10 bases not matched to a gene. The CDR3 loop spans 16 amino acids. Per the germline V gene, CDR1 is SGHDT and CDR2 is YYEEEE. CDR3 in amino acids: CASSYRARGGDYEQYF. DNA for the CDR3: TGTGCCAGCAGCTACAGGGCCCGCGGGGGGGACTACGAGCAGTACTTC.

This rearrangement joins TRBV27 to TRBJ2-1; 11 nucleotides agree with TRBD2. Germline V lookup: CDR1 MNHEY, CDR2 SMNVEV (reference sequence). V was clipped by 6 bases and J by 10 bases; unmatched bases: 11. The CDR3 is made up of 15 amino acids. The CDR3 DNA follows: TGTGCCAGCAGCCCCACTAGCGGGAGCTTCGAGGAGCAGTTCTTC. This codes for CASSPTSGSFEEQFF.

The chain has TRBV28 and TRBJ1-5; the D gene is possibly TRBD1 (5 bases). This CDR3 region has 14 residues. V lost 3 bases to trimming and J lost 10 bases, with 16 bases between them. Germline CDR1 MDHEN, CDR2 SYDVKM. CDR3 DNA: TGTGCCAGCAGTTTTGGGAGAATGGGGCAACCCCAGCATTTT. Its protein product is CASSFGRMGQPQHF.

The J gene is TRBJ2-7, the V gene TRBV28; 8 bases are shared with TRBD2. Per germline, CDR1 MDHEN and CDR2 SYDVKM. CDR3 length: 13 residues. V lost 6 bases to trimming and J lost 2 bases; unmatched junction nucleotides: 3. The CDR3 bases are TGTGCCAGCAGGGGCGGGGGGCCCTACGAGCAGTACTTC. Translated, it gives CASRGGGPYEQYF.

The genes are TRBV11-3 and TRBJ2-4; the match to TRBD2 covers 8 bases. The CDR3 loop spans 15 amino acids. CDR1 SGHNT and CDR2 YENEEA come from the germline V gene. V lost 1 base, J lost 7 bases, and 6 bases stayed unmatched. The CDR3 DNA sequence: TGTGCCAGCAGCTTAGGCGGGGGGCAGGAGAACATTCAGTACTTC. Its translation: CASSLGGGQENIQYF.

The J gene is TRBJ2-2, the V gene TRBV6-5; unclear D gene. This CDR3 comprises 13 residues. CDR1 is MNHEY, CDR2 SVGAGI, per germline. Trimming left V 6 bases short and J 7 bases short, with 12 bases between. The CDR3: CASSDILFGELFF. CDR3 nucleotides: TGTGCCAGCAGCGACATATTATTCGGGGAGCTGTTTTTT.

CDR3 protein: CASSVGGGSGNTIYF. The CDR3 nucleotides are TGTGCCAGCAGCGTCGGGGGGGGCTCTGGAAACACCATATATTTT. The V and J genes are TRBV9 and TRBJ1-3; a weak D match, TRBD1 (5 bases). The CDR3 consists of 15 residues. V dropped 2 bases and J dropped 0 bases, with 9 bases sitting between them. Germline CDR1 reads SGDLS; CDR2 reads YYNGEE.

The genes are TRBV5-5 and TRBJ2-2; 8 bases are shared with TRBD2. Germline CDR1 and CDR2: SGHKS and YYEKEE (reference sequence). J lost 4 bases, V lost 3 bases, and 8 bases had no gene match. The length of the CDR3 is 16 residues. The CDR3, as DNA: TGTGCCAGCAGCTGGGAACTAGCGGCGATCACCGGGGAGCTGTTTTTT. Translated, it gives CASSWELAAITGELFF.

The V and J genes are TRBV5-6 and TRBJ2-5; tentatively, D is TRBD1 or TRBD2 (5 bases each). CDR3 size: 14 residues. V shed 6 bases and J shed 4 bases, with 16 bases lying between them. Per the germline V gene, CDR1 is SGHDT and CDR2 is YYEEEE. CDR3 coding DNA: TGTGCCAGCAATCCACCGGGGCTGCTAGAGACCCAGTACTTC. Protein: CASNPPGLLETQYF.

In this sample, this clone turned up a few times. V gene TRBV4-1 combines with J gene TRBJ2-3; 7 positions match TRBD1. Germline CDR1 MGHRA, CDR2 YSYEKL. The CDR3 covers 15 residues. With V trimmed by 3 bases and J by 5 bases, 8 bases remained unmatched. Here the CDR3 reads CASSQGQGVGDTQYF. In nucleotides, the CDR3 is TGCGCCAGCAGCCAGGGCCAGGGGGTCGGAGATACGCAGTATTTT.

The chain links TRBV14 to TRBJ2-3; D gene uncertain. Germline-derived CDR1 and CDR2 are SGHDN and FVKESK. V was trimmed by 2 bases and J by 0 bases, leaving 6 bases between them. The CDR3 is made up of 14 amino acids. CDR3 sequence (DNA): TGTGCCAGCAGCCAATCATCAAGCACAGATACGCAGTATTTT. This encodes CASSQSSSTDTQYF.

The chain recombines TRBV2 with TRBJ2-3; TRBD2 matches 9 bases. In germline, CDR1 is SNHLY, CDR2 FYNNEI. Trimming cost V 8 bases and J 1 base; bases outside gene matches: 4. The CDR3 extends over 14 amino acids. The CDR3 DNA sequence: TGTGCCAGCGGGATAGCGGGGGGCACAGATACGCAGTATTTT. Translated, it gives CASGIAGGTDTQYF.

The V and J genes are TRBV27 and TRBJ2-1; 8 bases match TRBD2. The V segment lost 2 bases and the J segment 0 bases; nucleotides outside the gene matches: 12. Germline V CDR1 and CDR2: MNHEY, SMNVEV (reference sequence). The CDR3 sequence is 19 residues long. Here the CDR3 DNA reads TGTGCCAGCAGTTTACGTAGCGGGGCGACGATAAGCTCCTACAATGAGCAGTTCTTC. Its protein is CASSLRSGATISSYNEQFF.

This clone occurred once. This sequence joins TRBV19 and TRBJ2-2; 8 bases are shared with TRBD1. This CDR3 spans 14 amino acids. Unmatched junction bases numbered 0, after V lost 3 bases and J lost 3 bases. Looked up from germline, CDR1 is LNHDA and CDR2 is SQIVND (reference sequence). The CDR3 sequence is CASSMGQDTGELFF. The CDR3, as DNA: TGTGCCAGTAGTATGGGACAGGACACCGGGGAGCTGTTTTTT.

V and J are TRBV7-2 and TRBJ2-7; no clear D gene. The CDR3 consists of 18 residues. Trimming left V 4 bases short and J 0 bases short, with 22 bases between. In germline, CDR1 is SGHTA, CDR2 FQGNSA. CDR3 loop: CASSSRFSRVAISYEQYF. The CDR3 DNA follows: TGTGCCAGCAGCTCGCGCTTTAGTCGGGTCGCTATCTCCTACGAGCAGTACTTC.

The chain recombines TRBV5-1 with TRBJ2-7; no definite D call. Germline values: CDR1 SGHRS, CDR2 YFSETQ. The CDR3 length is 16 residues. V lost 1 base to trimming and J lost 2 bases, with 16 bases between them. The CDR3 nucleotides are TGCGCCAGCAGCTTGTTCCGGCCGGGTAGCCCCTACGAGCAGTACTTC. Residues: CASSLFRPGSPYEQYF.